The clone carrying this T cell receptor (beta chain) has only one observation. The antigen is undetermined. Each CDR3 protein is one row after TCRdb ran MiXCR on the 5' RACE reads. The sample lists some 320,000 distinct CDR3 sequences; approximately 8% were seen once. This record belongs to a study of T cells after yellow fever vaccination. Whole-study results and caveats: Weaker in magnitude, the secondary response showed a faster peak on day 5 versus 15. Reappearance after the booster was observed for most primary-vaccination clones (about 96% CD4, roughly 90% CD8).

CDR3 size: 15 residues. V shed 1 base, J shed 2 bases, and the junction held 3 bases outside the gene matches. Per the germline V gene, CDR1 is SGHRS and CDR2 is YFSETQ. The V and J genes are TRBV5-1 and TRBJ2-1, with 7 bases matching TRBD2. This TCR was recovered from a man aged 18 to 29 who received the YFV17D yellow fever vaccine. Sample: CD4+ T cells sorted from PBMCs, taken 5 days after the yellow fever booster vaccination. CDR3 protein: CASSLRAGAYNEQFF. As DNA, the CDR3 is TGCGCCAGCAGCTTGAGGGCGGGGGCCTACAATGAGCAGTTCTTC.